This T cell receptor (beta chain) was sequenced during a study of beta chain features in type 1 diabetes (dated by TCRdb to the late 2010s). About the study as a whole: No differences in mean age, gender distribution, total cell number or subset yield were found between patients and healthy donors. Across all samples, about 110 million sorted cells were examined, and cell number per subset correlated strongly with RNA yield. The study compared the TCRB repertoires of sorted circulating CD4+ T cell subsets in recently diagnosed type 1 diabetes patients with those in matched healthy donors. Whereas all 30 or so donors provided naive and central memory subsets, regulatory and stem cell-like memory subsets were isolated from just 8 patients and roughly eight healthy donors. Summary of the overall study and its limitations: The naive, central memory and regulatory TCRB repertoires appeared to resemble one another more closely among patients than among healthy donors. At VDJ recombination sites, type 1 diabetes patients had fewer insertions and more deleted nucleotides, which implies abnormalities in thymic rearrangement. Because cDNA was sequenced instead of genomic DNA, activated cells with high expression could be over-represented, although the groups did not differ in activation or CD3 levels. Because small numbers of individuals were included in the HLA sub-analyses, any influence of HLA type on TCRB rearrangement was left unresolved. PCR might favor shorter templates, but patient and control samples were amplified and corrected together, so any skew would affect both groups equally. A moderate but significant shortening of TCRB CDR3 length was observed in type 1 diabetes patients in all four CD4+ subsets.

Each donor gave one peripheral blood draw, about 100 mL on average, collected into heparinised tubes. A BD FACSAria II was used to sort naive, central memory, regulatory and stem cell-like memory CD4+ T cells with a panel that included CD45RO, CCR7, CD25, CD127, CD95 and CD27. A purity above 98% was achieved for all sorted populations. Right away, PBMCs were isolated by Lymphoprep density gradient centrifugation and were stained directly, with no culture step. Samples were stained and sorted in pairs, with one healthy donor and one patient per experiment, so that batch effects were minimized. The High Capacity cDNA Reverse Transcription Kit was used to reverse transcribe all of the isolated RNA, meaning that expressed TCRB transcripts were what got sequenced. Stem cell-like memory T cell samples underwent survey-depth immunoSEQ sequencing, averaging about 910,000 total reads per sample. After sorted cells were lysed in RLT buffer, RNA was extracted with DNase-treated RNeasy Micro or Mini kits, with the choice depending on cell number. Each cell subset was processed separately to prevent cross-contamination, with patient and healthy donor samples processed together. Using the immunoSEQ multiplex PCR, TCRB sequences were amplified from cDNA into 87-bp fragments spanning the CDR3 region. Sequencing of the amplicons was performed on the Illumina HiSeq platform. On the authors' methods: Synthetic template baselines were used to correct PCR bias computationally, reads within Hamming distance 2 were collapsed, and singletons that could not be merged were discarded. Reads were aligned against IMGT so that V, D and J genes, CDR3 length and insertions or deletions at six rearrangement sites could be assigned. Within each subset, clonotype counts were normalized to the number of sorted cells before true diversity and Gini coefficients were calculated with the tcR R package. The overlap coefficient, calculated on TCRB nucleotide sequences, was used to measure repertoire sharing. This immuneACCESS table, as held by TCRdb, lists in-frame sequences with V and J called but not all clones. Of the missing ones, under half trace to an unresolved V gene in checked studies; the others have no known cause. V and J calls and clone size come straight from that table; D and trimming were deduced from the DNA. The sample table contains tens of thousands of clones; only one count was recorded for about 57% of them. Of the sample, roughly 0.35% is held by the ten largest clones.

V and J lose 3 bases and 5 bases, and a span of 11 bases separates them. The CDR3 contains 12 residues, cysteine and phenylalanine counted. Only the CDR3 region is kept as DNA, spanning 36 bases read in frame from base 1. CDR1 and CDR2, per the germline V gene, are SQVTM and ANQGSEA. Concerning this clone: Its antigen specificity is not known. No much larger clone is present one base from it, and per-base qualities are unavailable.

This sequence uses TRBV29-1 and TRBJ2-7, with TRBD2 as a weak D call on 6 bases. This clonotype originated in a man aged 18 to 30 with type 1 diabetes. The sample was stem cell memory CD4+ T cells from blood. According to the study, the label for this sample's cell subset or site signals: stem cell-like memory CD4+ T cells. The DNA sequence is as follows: TGCAGCGTTGACGGGGGATTCGACGAGCAGTACTTC. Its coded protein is CSVDGGFDEQYF.